The 27 T cell receptor beta chains below were found in one sample sequenced in a study of identical twins. Using its own MiXCR run on the 5' RACE reads, TCRdb lists one record per CDR3 protein. The sample contains around 1.7 million distinct CDR3 sequences, more than 30% of which appear only once. The specimen sequenced was cord blood. The receptors derive from a newborn girl in good health.

The V call is TRBV7-2, the J call TRBJ1-4, with unresolved D. The germline gives CDR1 SGHTA, CDR2 FQGNSA. This CDR3 comprises 13 residues. Trimming pared 0 bases from V and 8 bases from J, leaving 7 bases between. CDR3 nucleotides: TGTGCCAGCAGCTTAGCGTTCGCCGAAAAACTGTTTTTT. It specifies CASSLAFAEKLFF.

The chain couples TRBV10-1 to TRBJ2-2, with D tentatively TRBD2 (6 bases). This CDR3 contains 15 residues. The germline CDR1 and CDR2 sequences are WNHNN and SYGVQD (reference sequence). V gave up 4 bases and J gave up 3 bases, with 12 bases separating them. Here the CDR3 reads CASSVAGPDTGELFF. As DNA, the CDR3 is TGCGCCAGCAGTGTGGCGGGGCCGGACACCGGGGAGCTGTTTTTT.

The V call is TRBV20-1, the J call TRBJ2-5, with D uncertain. CDR3 length equals 15 residues. Germline V lookup: CDR1 DFQATT, CDR2 SNEGSKA (reference sequence). The V end was cut by 1 base, the J end by 5 bases, with 17 bases between. This CDR3 reads CSARVPRRALETQYF. CDR3 DNA: TGCAGTGCTAGAGTCCCTCGGCGAGCGTTGGAGACCCAGTACTTC.

The chain employs TRBV4-1 and TRBJ2-2, with no clear D. The V gene lost 2 bases and the J gene lost 2 bases, with 6 bases spanning the gap. The germline gives CDR1 MGHRA, CDR2 YSYEKL. The CDR3 spans 14 residues. The CDR3 nucleotides are TGCGCCAGCAGCCAACCCCTTAACACCGGGGAGCTGTTTTTT. Translation gives CASSQPLNTGELFF.

This clonotype was recorded at least ten times. The J gene is TRBJ2-3, the V gene TRBV6-5; D is ambiguous. Trimming cost V 2 bases and J 3 bases, with 6 bases left between them. This CDR3 is built from 13 residues. In germline, CDR1 is MNHEY, CDR2 SVGAGI. The CDR3 is CASSYALTDTQYF. The CDR3 region has the DNA TGTGCCAGCAGTTACGCGCTTACAGATACGCAGTATTTT.

The chain carries TRBV20-1 and TRBJ2-1; no reliable D call. The CDR3 length is 13 residues. Germline V gene data show CDR1 as DFQATT and CDR2 as SNEGSKA (reference sequence). V lost 1 base and J 6 bases, leaving 10 bases between the germline ends. The CDR3 DNA reads as TGCAGTGCTAGAGGGGCTGAGATCAATGAGCAGTTCTTC. Its protein product is CSARGAEINEQFF.

The rearrangement joins TRBV6-1 to TRBJ1-5; no definite D call. There are 13 residues in the CDR3. Germline V lookup: CDR1 MNHNS, CDR2 SASEGT. V was clipped by 1 base and J by 7 bases, with 8 bases between them. Written as DNA, the CDR3 is TGTGCCAGCAGTGAAGTCTATGGGCAGCCCCAGCATTTT. Amino acids: CASSEVYGQPQHF.

This clonotype was observed a few times. The genes are TRBV13 and TRBJ2-1; TRBD2 is a possible D gene (5 bases). Germline values: CDR1 PRHDT, CDR2 FYEKMQ (reference sequence). The V and J ends lost 1 base and 1 base respectively, with 14 bases between them. CDR3 length: 17 residues. CDR3 sequence (DNA): TGTGCCAGCAGCTTAGCTCTTCGGACTCCATCCTACAATGAGCAGTTCTTC. It codes for CASSLALRTPSYNEQFF.

This chain connects TRBV5-6 to TRBJ2-1; TRBD1 is a possible D gene (5 bases). Germline-derived CDR1 and CDR2 are SGHDT and YYEEEE. Trimming shortened V by 0 bases and J by 4 bases, and 8 bases separated the two germline ends. The length of the CDR3 is 14 residues. Here the CDR3 DNA reads TGTGCCAGCAGCTTGGACAGGTTTTACAATGAGCAGTTCTTC. It yields the protein CASSLDRFYNEQFF.

This rearrangement joins TRBV24-1 to TRBJ1-5, with D perhaps TRBD1 (5 bases). Per the germline V gene, CDR1 is KGHDR and CDR2 is SFDVKD. V gave up 2 bases and J gave up 6 bases, with 10 bases separating them. The CDR3 totals 14 residues. CDR3 sequence reads: CATSDWGGSQPQHF. The CDR3 nucleotides read TGTGCCACCAGTGATTGGGGGGGAAGTCAGCCCCAGCATTTT.

This chain joins TRBV28 and TRBJ1-1, with no clear D. Germline-derived CDR1 and CDR2 are MDHEN and SYDVKM. V gave up 5 bases and J gave up 7 bases, with 8 bases separating them. The CDR3 is made up of 11 amino acids. This CDR3 reads CASSPTFEAFF. In DNA form, the CDR3 reads TGTGCCAGCAGTCCGACATTTGAAGCTTTCTTT.

This clonotype has only a few counts. This chain uses TRBV5-5 with TRBJ2-4, with D possibly matching TRBD1 (6 bases). The V gene's germline CDR1 is SGHKS and CDR2 YYEKEE (reference sequence). This CDR3 region has 17 residues. Trimming left V 0 bases short and J 4 bases short, with 17 bases between. The CDR3 reads CASSLEGQGIGKNIQYF. CDR3 DNA: TGTGCCAGCAGCTTGGAGGGACAAGGAATAGGTAAAAACATTCAGTACTTC.

With respect to this clonotype: A much larger clone differs from this one at a single base, so this may be a read error. V usage is TRBV18 and J usage is TRBJ2-1, with no clear D. The CDR3 has 13 residues. The V gene's germline CDR1 is KGHSH and CDR2 LQKENI. The CDR3 DNA is TGTGCCAGCTCACCGACGGTTTACAGTGAGCAGTTCTTC. Translating it yields CASSPTVYSEQFF.

This clonotype appeared once. The chain links TRBV29-1 to TRBJ1-2; D gene uncertain. The germline V gene encodes CDR1 SQVTM and CDR2 ANQGSEA. The CDR3 extends over 11 amino acids. Between the trimmed V and J ends, which lost 6 bases and 6 bases, there was a span of 11 bases. CDR3 coding DNA: TGCAGCGTACGGGGAGGAAATGGCTACACCTTC. This codes for CSVRGGNGYTF.

This chain links TRBV28 with TRBJ2-1; 9 positions match TRBD2. The V segment lost 6 bases and the J segment 8 bases; nucleotides outside the gene matches: 11. CDR1 is MDHEN, CDR2 SYDVKM, per germline. The CDR3 is 15 amino acids. This CDR3 is CASSPPGLARDEQFF. The CDR3 nucleotides read TGTGCCAGCAGCCCGCCGGGACTAGCCCGCGATGAGCAGTTCTTC.

V is TRBV20-1 and J is TRBJ2-1; 8 bases align to TRBD2. The CDR3 length is 14 residues. CDR1 DFQATT and CDR2 SNEGSKA come from the germline V gene (reference sequence). After removal of 8 bases from V and 8 bases from J, the junction contained 14 bases not matched to a gene. CDR3 region: CSRAGVSVAHEQFF. Here the CDR3 DNA reads TGCAGTAGAGCGGGAGTCAGTGTTGCCCATGAGCAGTTCTTC.

A few counts support this clonotype. The V call is TRBV2, the J call TRBJ2-1; 8 nucleotides agree with TRBD2. Germline V CDR1 and CDR2: SNHLY, FYNNEI. V lost 6 bases, J lost 3 bases, and 13 bases stayed unmatched. CDR3 size: 17 residues. The CDR3 DNA follows: TGTGCCAGCAGGGGGCGGGAGGCCCTTTTTTTCTACAATGAGCAGTTCTTC. Translated: CASRGREALFFYNEQFF.

This clonotype was seen a handful of times. This rearrangement joins TRBV20-1 to TRBJ2-1; D call uncertain. The germline V gene has CDR1 DFQATT and CDR2 SNEGSKA (reference sequence). This CDR3 is built from 16 residues. Trimming cost V 0 bases and J 0 bases, with 12 bases left between them. The DNA for the CDR3 is TGCAGTGCTAGAGATTTGAGACAAAGCTCCTACAATGAGCAGTTCTTC. Residues: CSARDLRQSSYNEQFF.

The chain is built from TRBV10-1 and TRBJ1-2, with D unclear. Germline CDR1 reads WNHNN; CDR2 reads SYGVQD (reference sequence). The V and J ends lost 9 bases and 7 bases respectively, with 21 bases between them. The CDR3 is 14 residues long. In nucleotides, the CDR3 is TGCGCCAGGAGAACCGACCCTTTGACCGGTGGCTACACCTTC. Amino acids: CARRTDPLTGGYTF.

The V gene is TRBV5-6, the J gene TRBJ2-3; no reliable D call. The V gene lost 3 bases and the J gene lost 3 bases, with 8 bases spanning the gap. The V gene's germline CDR1 is SGHDT and CDR2 YYEEEE. This CDR3 is built from 13 residues. In nucleotides, the CDR3 is TGTGCCAGCAGCTCATATATTACAGATACGCAGTATTTT. As protein: CASSSYITDTQYF. The variable domain in full, with the rest retrieved from reference TRBV5-6 and TRBJ2-3, is DAGVTQSPTHLIKTRGQQVTLRCSPKSGHDTVSWYQQALGQGPQFIFQYYEEEERQRGNFPDRFSGHQFPNYSSELNVNALLLGDSALYLCASSSYITDTQYFGPGTRLTVL.

This clonotype appeared a few times. The CDR3 nucleotides are TGCAGTGCTAGACGGGACAGGGACCATGAGCAGTTCTTC. Amino acids: CSARRDRDHEQFF. This chain joins TRBV20-1 and TRBJ2-1; 9 bases are a match to TRBD1. Germline lookup yields CDR1 DFQATT and CDR2 SNEGSKA (reference sequence). This CDR3 contains 13 residues. V shed 2 bases, J shed 8 bases, and the junction held 4 bases outside the gene matches.

The chain employs TRBV7-2 and TRBJ2-7, with D hard to call. This CDR3 has 12 amino acids. Germline V CDR1 and CDR2: SGHTA, FQGNSA. Trimming left V 8 bases short and J 3 bases short, with 11 bases between. In nucleotides, the CDR3 is TGTGCCAGCGGAATGGACGGCTACGAGCAGTACTTC. This translates into CASGMDGYEQYF. Drawing the rest from reference TRBV7-2 and TRBJ2-7, the complete variable domain is GAGVSQSPSNKVTEKGKDVELRCDPISGHTALYWYRQSLGQGLEFLIYFQGNSAPDKSGLPSDRFSAERTGGSVSTLTIQRTQQEDSAVYLCASGMDGYEQYFGPGTRLTVT.

The rearrangement joins TRBV6-5 to TRBJ2-3, with 7 bases that match TRBD1. The CDR3 loop spans 13 amino acids. The V segment lost 8 bases and the J segment 5 bases; nucleotides outside the gene matches: 7. The V gene's germline CDR1 is MNHEY and CDR2 SVGAGI. CDR3 DNA sequence: TGTGCCAGCGGAAACAGGGGCCGAGATACGCAGTATTTT. The encoded protein is CASGNRGRDTQYF.

This clonotype was observed a few times. The rearrangement joins TRBV27 to TRBJ1-5, with TRBD1 matching 9 bases. There are 17 residues in the CDR3. Trimming removed 3 bases from V and 1 base from J; junction bases left unmatched: 7. CDR1 and CDR2 (germline): MNHEY, SMNVEV (reference sequence). CDR3 in amino acids: CASSFRVTGGSNQPQHF. The CDR3 DNA reads as TGTGCCAGCAGTTTTAGAGTGACAGGGGGAAGCAATCAGCCCCAGCATTTT.

This clonotype was picked up a small number of times. The chain combines TRBV12-3 or TRBV12-4 with TRBJ1-3; a weak D match, TRBD1 (6 bases). The CDR3 loop spans 15 amino acids. Trimming left V 6 bases short and J 0 bases short, with 12 bases between. CDR3 loop: CASRWQGSSGNTIYF. CDR3 in DNA: TGTGCCAGCAGATGGCAGGGGAGCTCTGGAAACACCATATATTTT.

This clonotype was recorded many times. The chain carries TRBV20-1 and TRBJ2-6; D is uncertain. Germline CDR1 DFQATT, CDR2 SNEGSKA (reference sequence). Deletions cut 2 bases from V and 4 bases from J, with 6 bases between. The CDR3 totals 13 residues. As DNA, the CDR3 is TGCAGTGCTAGACTGCCCGGGGCCAACGTCCTGACTTTC. Its translation is CSARLPGANVLTF.

Comment on this clonotype: The junction shows a germline mismatch at one end, possibly a read error. V usage is TRBV4-1 and J usage is TRBJ2-7; 8 nucleotides agree with TRBD2. The CDR3 is made up of 15 amino acids. Germline lookup yields CDR1 MGHRA and CDR2 YSYEKL. The chain's CDR3 is CASSQISGNSYGQYF. The CDR3 coding sequence is TGCGCCAGCAGCCAAATTAGCGGGAACTCCTACGGGCAGTACTTC.